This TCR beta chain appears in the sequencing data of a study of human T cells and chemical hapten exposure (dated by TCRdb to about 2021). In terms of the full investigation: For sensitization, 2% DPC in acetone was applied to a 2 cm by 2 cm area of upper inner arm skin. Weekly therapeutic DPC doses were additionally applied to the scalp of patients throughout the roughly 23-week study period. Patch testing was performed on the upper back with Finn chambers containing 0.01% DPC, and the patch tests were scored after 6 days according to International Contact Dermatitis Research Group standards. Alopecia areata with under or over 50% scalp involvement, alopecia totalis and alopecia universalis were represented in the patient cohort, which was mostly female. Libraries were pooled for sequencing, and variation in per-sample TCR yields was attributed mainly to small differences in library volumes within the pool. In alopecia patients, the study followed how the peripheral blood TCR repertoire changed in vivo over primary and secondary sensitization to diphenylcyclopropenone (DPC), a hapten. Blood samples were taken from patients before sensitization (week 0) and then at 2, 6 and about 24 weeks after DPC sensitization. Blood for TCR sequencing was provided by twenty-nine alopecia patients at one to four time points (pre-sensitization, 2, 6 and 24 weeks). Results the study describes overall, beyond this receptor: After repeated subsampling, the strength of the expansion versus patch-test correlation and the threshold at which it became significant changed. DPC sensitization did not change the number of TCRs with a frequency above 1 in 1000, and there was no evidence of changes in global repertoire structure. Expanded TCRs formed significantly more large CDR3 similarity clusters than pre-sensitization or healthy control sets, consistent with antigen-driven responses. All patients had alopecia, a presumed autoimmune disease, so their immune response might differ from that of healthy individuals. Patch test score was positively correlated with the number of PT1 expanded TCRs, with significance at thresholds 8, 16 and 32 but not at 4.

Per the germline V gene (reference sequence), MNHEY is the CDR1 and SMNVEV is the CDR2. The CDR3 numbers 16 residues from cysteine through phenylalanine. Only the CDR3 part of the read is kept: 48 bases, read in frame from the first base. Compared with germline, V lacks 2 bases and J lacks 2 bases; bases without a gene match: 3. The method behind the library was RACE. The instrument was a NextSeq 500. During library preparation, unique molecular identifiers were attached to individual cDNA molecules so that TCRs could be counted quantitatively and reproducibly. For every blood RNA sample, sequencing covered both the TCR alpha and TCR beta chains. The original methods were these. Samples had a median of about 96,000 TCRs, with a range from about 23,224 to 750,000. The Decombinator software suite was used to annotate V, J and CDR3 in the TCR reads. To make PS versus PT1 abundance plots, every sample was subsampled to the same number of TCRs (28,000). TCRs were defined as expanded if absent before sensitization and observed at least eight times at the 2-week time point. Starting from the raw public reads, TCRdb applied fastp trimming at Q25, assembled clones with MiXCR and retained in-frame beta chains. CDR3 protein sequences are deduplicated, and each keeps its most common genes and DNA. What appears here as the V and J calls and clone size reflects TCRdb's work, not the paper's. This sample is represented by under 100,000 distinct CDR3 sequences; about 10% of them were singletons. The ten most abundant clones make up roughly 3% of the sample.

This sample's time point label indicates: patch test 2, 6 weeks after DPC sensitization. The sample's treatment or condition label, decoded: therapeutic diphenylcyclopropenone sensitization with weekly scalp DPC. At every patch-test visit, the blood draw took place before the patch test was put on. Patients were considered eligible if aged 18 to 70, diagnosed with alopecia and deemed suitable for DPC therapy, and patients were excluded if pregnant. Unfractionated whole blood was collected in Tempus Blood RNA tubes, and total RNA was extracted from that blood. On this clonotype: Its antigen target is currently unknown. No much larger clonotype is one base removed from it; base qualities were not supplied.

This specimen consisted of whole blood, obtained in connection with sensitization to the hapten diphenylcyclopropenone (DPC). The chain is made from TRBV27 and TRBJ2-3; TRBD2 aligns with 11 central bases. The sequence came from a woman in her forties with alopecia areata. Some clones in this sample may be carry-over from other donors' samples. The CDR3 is CASSLIAGGPTDTQYF. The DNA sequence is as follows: TGTGCCAGCAGTTTAATAGCGGGAGGGCCCACAGATACGCAGTATTTT.